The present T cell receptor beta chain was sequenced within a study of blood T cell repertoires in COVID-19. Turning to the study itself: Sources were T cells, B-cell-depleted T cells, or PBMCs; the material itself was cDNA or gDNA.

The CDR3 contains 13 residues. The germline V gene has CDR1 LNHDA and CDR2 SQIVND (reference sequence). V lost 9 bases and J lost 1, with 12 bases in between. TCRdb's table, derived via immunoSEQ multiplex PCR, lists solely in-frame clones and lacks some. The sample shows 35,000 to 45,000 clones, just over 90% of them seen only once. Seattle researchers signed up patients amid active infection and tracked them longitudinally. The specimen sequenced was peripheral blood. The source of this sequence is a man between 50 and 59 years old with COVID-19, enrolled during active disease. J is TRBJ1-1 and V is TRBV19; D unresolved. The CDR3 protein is CASCDLQNTEAFF. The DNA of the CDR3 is TGTGCCAGCTGTGATTTACAGAACACTGAAGCTTTCTTT.